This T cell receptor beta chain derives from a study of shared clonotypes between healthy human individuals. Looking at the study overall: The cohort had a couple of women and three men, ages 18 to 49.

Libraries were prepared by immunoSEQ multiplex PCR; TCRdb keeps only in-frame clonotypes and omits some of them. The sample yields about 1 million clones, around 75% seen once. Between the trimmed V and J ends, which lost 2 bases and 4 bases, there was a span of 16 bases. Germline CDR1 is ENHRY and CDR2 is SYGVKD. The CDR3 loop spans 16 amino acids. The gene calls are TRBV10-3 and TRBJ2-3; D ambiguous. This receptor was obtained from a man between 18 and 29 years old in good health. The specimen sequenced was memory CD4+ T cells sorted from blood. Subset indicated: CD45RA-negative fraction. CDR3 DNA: TGTGCCATCAGTGAGGGTCAGGTCAATTACGCAGATACGCAGTATTTT. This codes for CAISEGQVNYADTQYF.